The 17 T cell receptor beta chains in this list originate from one sample, sequenced in a study of cytomegalovirus exposure and HLA in healthy donors. The PCR had 60 Vbeta and 13 Jbeta primers. Repertoires were generated with immunoSEQ multiplex PCR, while TCRdb's copy carries only in-frame clones and drops some. The table lists around 100,000 clones, about 8% of them singletons, with about 2.5% in the top ten. The sequenced sample consisted of PBMCs. The receptors shown here come from a man aged 45-65 years in good health and CMV-seronegative.

This clone was detected a few times. The gene calls are TRBV21-1 and TRBJ1-4; the DNA was not used to check the table's D call, TRBD1. TRBV21-1 is a listed pseudogene. CDR3 length: 21 amino acids. The CDR3 is CASSKGGRQAHRQAENEKLFF. DNA for the CDR3: TGTGCCAGCAGCAAAGGGGGGCGACAGGCTCACCGCCAAGCGGAGAATGAAAAACTGTTTTTT.

This clone was counted only a few times. The chain uses TRBV5-6 and TRBJ2-7, with 9 bases identical to TRBD1. In germline, CDR1 is SGHDT, CDR2 YYEEEE. The CDR3 totals 15 residues. The junction had 10 bases not matched to a gene; V was cut back by 3 bases and J by 6 bases. In DNA, the CDR3 is TGTGCCAGCAGCTCGTCGGACCTGACAGGGGGCGAGCAGTACTTC. Protein: CASSSSDLTGGEQYF.

This clone was found a few times. This chain links TRBV5-5 with TRBJ2-5, with 8 bases identical to TRBD2. The germline V gene encodes CDR1 SGHKS and CDR2 YYEKEE (reference sequence). The trim removed 0 bases at V and 5 bases at J, leaving 3 bases unmatched. The CDR3 covers 14 residues. The CDR3 DNA follows: TGTGCCAGCAGCTTGGGACTAGCGCGCGAGACCCAGTACTTC. Protein sequence: CASSLGLARETQYF.

The V gene is TRBV7-9, the J gene TRBJ2-7, with 12 positions matching TRBD1. V gave up 2 bases and J gave up 7 bases; unmatched junction bases: 9. CDR3 length: 16 amino acids. CDR1 is SEHNR and CDR2 is FQNEAQ in the germline V gene (reference sequence). The chain's CDR3 is CASSLLLGQGAGEQYF. The CDR3 DNA reads TGTGCCAGCAGCTTATTGTTGGGACAGGGGGCGGGGGAGCAGTACTTC.

A few counts support this clone. The genes are TRBV7-6 and TRBJ2-7, with D possibly being TRBD1 (6 bases). CDR3 length: 14 amino acids. Trimming removed 4 bases at V and 2 bases at J, with 12 bases between. The V gene's germline CDR1 is SGHVS and CDR2 FNYEAQ. The CDR3 reads CASSWTEGAYEQYF. The CDR3 nucleotides are TGTGCCAGCAGCTGGACAGAAGGAGCCTACGAGCAGTACTTC.

This chain connects TRBV28 to TRBJ2-7, with 8 bases identical to TRBD2. CDR1 MDHEN and CDR2 SYDVKM come from the germline V gene. CDR3 length: 14 amino acids. V was pared by 7 bases and J by 0 bases, with 5 bases of the junction left unmatched. The CDR3 DNA reads TGTGCCAGCACCCCGGGGGGGGCCTCCTACGAGCAGTACTTC. It encodes CASTPGGASYEQYF.

The rearrangement uses TRBV19 and TRBJ1-5, with TRBD1 as a possible D gene (6 bases). Trimming removed 2 bases from V and 0 bases from J, with 8 bases in between. Germline loops: CDR1 LNHDA, CDR2 SQIVND (reference sequence). This CDR3 is 15 amino acids long. CDR3 residues: CASSITTGSNQPQHF. DNA for the CDR3: TGTGCCAGTAGTATAACGACAGGTAGCAATCAGCCCCAGCATTTT.

In this sample, this clone turned up a few times. This sequence joins TRBV5-4 and TRBJ2-5, with TRBD2 identical over 7 bases. Germline V gene sequence: CDR1 SGHNT, CDR2 YYREEE (reference sequence). V lost 5 bases and J lost 1; bases outside the gene matches: 8. The CDR3 runs 15 residues. The chain's CDR3 is CASSRGGLPQETQYF. CDR3 nucleotides: TGTGCCAGCAGTCGCGGGGGTCTACCCCAAGAGACCCAGTACTTC.

The chain carries TRBV28 and TRBJ2-7; 9 bases line up with TRBD2. J lost 0 bases, V lost 7 bases, and 7 bases had no gene match. The CDR3 is made up of 15 amino acids. Germline CDR1 and CDR2: MDHEN and SYDVKM. The CDR3, as DNA: TGTGCCAGCACCGCGGGGGGGCGAAGCTCCTACGAGCAGTACTTC. Protein: CASTAGGRSSYEQYF.

This clone was counted only a few times. This chain connects TRBV5-7 to TRBJ1-1; no clear D. TRBV5-7 is an open reading frame, and its role is uncertain. Trimming removed 2 bases at V and 0 bases at J, with 14 bases between. The CDR3 has 16 residues. This CDR3 is CASSFQSSLLNTEAFF. CDR3 sequence (DNA): TGTGCCAGCAGCTTCCAAAGTTCACTCTTGAACACTGAAGCTTTCTTT.

This clone turned up a few times. This CDR3 is CSVEDLSYEQYF. The DNA for the CDR3 is TGCAGCGTTGAAGATCTCTCCTACGAGCAGTACTTC. The chain links TRBV29-1 to TRBJ2-7; no clear D gene. The CDR3 loop spans 12 amino acids. Trimming pared 0 bases from V and 0 bases from J, leaving 3 bases between. The germline CDR1 and CDR2 sequences are SQVTM and ANQGSEA.

This clone came up a few times. The chain employs TRBV5-5 and TRBJ1-5, with 9 bases that match TRBD1. CDR1 SGHKS and CDR2 YYEKEE come from the germline V gene (reference sequence). Unmatched junction bases numbered 5, after V lost 4 bases and J lost 3 bases. The CDR3 spans 15 residues. The CDR3 loop reads CASSIGTGYNQPQHF. DNA for the CDR3: TGTGCCAGCAGCATTGGGACAGGGTACAATCAGCCCCAGCATTTT.

This clone was recorded many times. This rearrangement joins TRBV20-1 to TRBJ2-7; D uncertain. Germline V gene lookup returns CDR1 DFQATT and CDR2 SNEGSKA (reference sequence). The CDR3 has 11 residues. The ends were cut back, 5 bases at V and 3 bases at J, with 8 bases in the middle. The CDR3 region has the DNA TGCAGTGCTCCCACGGGCTACGAGCAGTACTTC. This codes for CSAPTGYEQYF.

In nucleotides, the CDR3 is TGTGCCAGCAGTCCCACGGGGGGCCGGGAGACCCAGTACTTC. Encoded protein: CASSPTGGRETQYF. The chain recombines TRBV6-5 with TRBJ2-5, with D perhaps matching TRBD2 (7 bases). The CDR3 spans 14 residues. Trimming cost V 5 bases and J 5 bases, with 15 bases left between them. Germline V gene lookup returns CDR1 MNHEY and CDR2 SVGAGI.

This clone has more than one count but fewer than ten. This chain links TRBV6-5 with TRBJ1-1; D gene unclear. CDR1 MNHEY and CDR2 SVGAGI come from the germline V gene. The length of the CDR3 is 13 residues. V was shortened by 2 bases and J by 7 bases, with 11 bases between the two germline ends. The CDR3 DNA sequence: TGTGCCAGCAGTTACAAAAAGAGGGTTGAAGCTTTCTTT. Protein: CASSYKKRVEAFF.

J is TRBJ2-7 and V is TRBV4-1; 9 nucleotides align to TRBD2. The CDR3 sequence is 14 residues long. The J segment lost 6 bases and the V segment lost 1 base, leaving 4 bases of the junction unmatched. Germline V gene data show CDR1 as MGHRA and CDR2 as YSYEKL. The CDR3 sequence: CASSQVAGAGEQYF. The CDR3 coding sequence is TGCGCCAGCAGCCAAGTAGCGGGAGCCGGCGAGCAGTACTTC.

This sequence joins TRBV10-3 and TRBJ1-6, with 7 nucleotides matching TRBD1. Losses at the gene ends were 4 bases for V and 12 bases for J; bases not matched to a gene: 6. The CDR3 loop spans 13 amino acids. The germline CDR1 and CDR2 sequences are ENHRY and SYGVKD. The CDR3 region is CAISVEGAGPLHF. In nucleotides, the CDR3 is TGTGCCATCAGTGTGGAGGGGGCAGGACCCCTCCACTTT.